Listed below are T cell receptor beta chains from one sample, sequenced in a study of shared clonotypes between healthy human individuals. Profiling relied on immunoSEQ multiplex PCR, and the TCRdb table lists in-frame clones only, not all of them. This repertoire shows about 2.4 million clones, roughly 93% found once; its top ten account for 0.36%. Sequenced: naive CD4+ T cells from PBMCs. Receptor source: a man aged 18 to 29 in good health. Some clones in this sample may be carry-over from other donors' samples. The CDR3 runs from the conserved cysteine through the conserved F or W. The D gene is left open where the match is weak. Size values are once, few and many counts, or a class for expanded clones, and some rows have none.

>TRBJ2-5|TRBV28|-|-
CASLQGRQETQYF
TGTGCCAGCCTGCAGGGTCGCCAAGAGACCCAGTACTTC
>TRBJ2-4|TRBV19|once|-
CASSIYTVTGNIQYF
TGTGCCAGTAGTATATACACAGTGACGGGAAACATTCAGTACTTC
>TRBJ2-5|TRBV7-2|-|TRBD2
CASSSGTSQETQYF
TGTGCCAGCAGCTCCGGGACTAGCCAAGAGACCCAGTACTTC
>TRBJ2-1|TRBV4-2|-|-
CASSQVAPGSYNEQFF
TGTGCCAGCAGCCAAGTAGCCCCCGGCTCCTACAATGAGCAGTTCTTC
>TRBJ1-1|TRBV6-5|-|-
CASSYRRTTEAFF
TGTGCCAGCAGTTACCGGAGGACCACTGAAGCTTTCTTT
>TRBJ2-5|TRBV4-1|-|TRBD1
CASSPSDRFKETQYF
TGCGCCAGCAGCCCCTCGGACAGGTTTAAAGAGACCCAGTACTTC
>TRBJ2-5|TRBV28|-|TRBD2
CASSFTASGRETQYF
TGTGCCAGCAGTTTTACGGCTAGCGGGCGGGAGACCCAGTACTTC
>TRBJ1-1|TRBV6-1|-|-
CASSEAQRNTEAFF
TGTGCCAGCAGTGAAGCGCAACGGAACACTGAAGCTTTCTTT
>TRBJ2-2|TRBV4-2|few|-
CASSQVGVPTGELFF
TGTGCCAGCAGCCAAGTTGGCGTCCCCACCGGGGAGCTGTTTTTT
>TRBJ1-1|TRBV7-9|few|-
CASSKLGNTEAFF
TGTGCCAGCAGCAAGTTGGGGAACACTGAAGCTTTCTTT
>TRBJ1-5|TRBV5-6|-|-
CASSFRDQPQHF
TGTGCCAGCAGCTTTCGGGATCAGCCCCAGCATTTT
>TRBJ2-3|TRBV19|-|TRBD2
CASSGTSGSTDTQYF
TGTGCCAGTAGCGGGACTAGCGGGTCCACAGATACGCAGTATTTT
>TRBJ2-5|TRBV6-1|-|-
CASSEGRGQETQYF
TGTGCCAGCAGTGAAGGCAGGGGCCAAGAGACCCAGTACTTC
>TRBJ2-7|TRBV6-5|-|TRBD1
CASSPQGRPYEQYF
TGTGCCAGCAGTCCACAGGGGAGACCCTACGAGCAGTACTTC
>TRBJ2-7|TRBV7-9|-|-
CASSPGTEGEQYF
TGTGCCAGCAGCCCCGGGACGGAGGGCGAGCAGTACTTC
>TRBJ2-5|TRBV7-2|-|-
CASSLQGRAAGETQYF
TGTGCCAGCAGTCTACAAGGCCGGGCCGCGGGAGAGACCCAGTACTTC
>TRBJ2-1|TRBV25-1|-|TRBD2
CASSPPGLAGPNEQFF
TGTGCCAGCAGTCCCCCGGGACTAGCGGGACCAAATGAGCAGTTCTTC
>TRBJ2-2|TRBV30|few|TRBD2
CAWSNLAGGAGELFF
TGTGCCTGGAGTAACCTGGCCGGGGGGGCCGGGGAGCTGTTTTTT
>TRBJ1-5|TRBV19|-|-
CASSIGGIRGQPQHF
TGTGCCAGTAGTATCGGTGGAATCCGGGGCCAGCCCCAGCATTTT
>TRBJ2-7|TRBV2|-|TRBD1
CASSRGQFYEQYF
TGTGCCAGCAGCCGGGGACAGTTCTACGAGCAGTACTTC
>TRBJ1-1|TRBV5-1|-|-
CASSLVRTEDEAFF
TGCGCCAGCAGCTTGGTTCGGACGGAGGATGAAGCTTTCTTT
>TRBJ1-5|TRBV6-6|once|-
CASSPFADQPQHF
TGTGCCAGCAGCCCTTTCGCAGATCAGCCCCAGCATTTT
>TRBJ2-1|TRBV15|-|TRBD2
CATSTRGLAGGPSYNEQFF
TGTGCCACCAGCACACGTGGACTAGCGGGAGGGCCTTCGTACAATGAGCAGTTCTTC
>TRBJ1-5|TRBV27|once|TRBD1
CASSSRGQGAVQPQHF
TGTGCCAGCAGTTCCAGGGGACAGGGGGCTGTTCAGCCCCAGCATTTT
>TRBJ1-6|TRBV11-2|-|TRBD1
CASSLWTGWNSPLHF
TGTGCCAGCAGCCTATGGACAGGGTGGAATTCACCCCTCCACTTT
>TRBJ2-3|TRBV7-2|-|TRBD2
CASSFSGGGFDTQYF
TGTGCCAGCAGCTTTAGCGGGGGGGGTTTTGATACGCAGTATTTT
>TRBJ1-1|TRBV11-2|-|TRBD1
CASSFRQGPEAFF
TGTGCCAGCAGCTTTAGACAGGGCCCTGAAGCTTTCTTT
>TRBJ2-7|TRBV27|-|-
CASTHHGRVDEQYF
TGTGCCAGCACCCACCATGGACGGGTAGACGAGCAGTACTTC
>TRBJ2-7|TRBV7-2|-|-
CATILAPGLGEQYF
TGTGCAACCATATTAGCGCCAGGGTTGGGTGAGCAGTACTTC
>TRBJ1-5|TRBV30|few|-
CAWSGRWDQPQHF
TGTGCCTGGAGCGGCCGGTGGGATCAGCCCCAGCATTTT
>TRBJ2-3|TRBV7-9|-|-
CASSPLGGRGTDTQYF
TGTGCCAGCAGCCCCCTGGGGGGCAGGGGAACAGATACGCAGTATTTT
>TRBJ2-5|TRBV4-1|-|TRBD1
CASSQAPWTGPQETQYF
TGCGCCAGCAGCCAAGCCCCCTGGACAGGTCCGCAAGAGACCCAGTACTTC
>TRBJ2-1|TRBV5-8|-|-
CASSLGLAYNEQFF
TGTGCCAGCAGCTTGGGTTTAGCCTACAATGAGCAGTTCTTC
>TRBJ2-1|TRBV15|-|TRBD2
CATSMYSGRPPDEQFF
TGTGCCACCAGCATGTATAGCGGGAGGCCCCCCGATGAGCAGTTCTTC
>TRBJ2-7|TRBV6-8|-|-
CASSYFTGSDGYEQYF
TGTGCCAGCAGTTATTTTACAGGGAGTGATGGGTACGAGCAGTACTTC
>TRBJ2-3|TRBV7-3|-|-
CASSLGNVGDTQYF
TGTGCCAGCAGCTTGGGGAACGTCGGGGATACGCAGTATTTT
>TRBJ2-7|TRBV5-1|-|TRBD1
CASSRDSTASGEQYF
TGCGCCAGCAGCCGGGACAGTACAGCATCGGGGGAGCAGTACTTC
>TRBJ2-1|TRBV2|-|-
CASREGPNEQFF
TGTGCCAGCAGGGAAGGGCCCAATGAGCAGTTCTTC
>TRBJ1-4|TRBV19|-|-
CASTAAGFREKLFF
TGTGCCAGTACCGCTGCAGGGTTCCGTGAAAAACTGTTTTTT
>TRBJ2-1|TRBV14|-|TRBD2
CASSQGRVLAGIGQFF
TGTGCCAGCAGTCAAGGGCGGGTCCTAGCGGGAATCGGGCAGTTCTTC
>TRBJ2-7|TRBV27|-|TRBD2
CASSLGPPTSGRVYEQYF
TGTGCCAGCAGTTTAGGCCCCCCGACTAGCGGGAGGGTTTACGAGCAGTACTTC
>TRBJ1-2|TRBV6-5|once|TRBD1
CASSTGTGELYGYTF
TGTGCCAGCTCAACCGGGACAGGGGAGCTCTATGGCTACACCTTC
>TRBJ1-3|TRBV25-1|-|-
CASSESAAGNTIYF
TGTGCCAGCAGTGAATCGGCGGCTGGAAACACCATATATTTT
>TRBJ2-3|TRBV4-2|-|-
CASSQAGGTDTQYF
TGTGCCAGCAGCCAAGCGGGAGGCACAGATACGCAGTATTTT
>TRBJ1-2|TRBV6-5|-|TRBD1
CASSKGAHGYTF
TGTGCCAGCTCCAAGGGGGCCCATGGCTACACCTTC
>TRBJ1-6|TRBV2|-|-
CASTGRSGNSPLHF
TGTGCCAGCACCGGCAGGAGCGGTAACTCACCCCTCCACTTT
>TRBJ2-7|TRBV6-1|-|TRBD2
CASSVGGRGYEQYF
TGTGCCAGCAGTGTCGGCGGGAGAGGCTACGAGCAGTACTTC
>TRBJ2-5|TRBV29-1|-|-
CSVIGTSKTETQYF
TGCAGCGTTATCGGGACCTCCAAGACAGAGACCCAGTACTTC
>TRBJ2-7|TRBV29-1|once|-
CSVEGRGLREQYF
TGCAGCGTTGAAGGCCGGGGTTTGCGCGAGCAGTACTTC
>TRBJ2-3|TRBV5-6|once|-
CASSLGPDQDTQYF
TGTGCCAGCAGCTTAGGACCTGACCAAGATACGCAGTATTTT
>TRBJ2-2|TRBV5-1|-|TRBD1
CASSSGQGRATGELFF
TGCGCCAGCAGCTCTGGACAGGGAAGGGCCACCGGGGAGCTGTTTTTT
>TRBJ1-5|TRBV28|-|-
CASSAHRAEQPQHF
TGTGCCAGCAGTGCTCACAGGGCGGAACAGCCCCAGCATTTT
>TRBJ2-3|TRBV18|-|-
CASSPYTDTQYF
TGTGCCAGCTCACCCTACACAGATACGCAGTATTTT